This T cell receptor (beta chain) was found in a study of blood T cell repertoires in COVID-19. Study-wide context: Collection of acute and convalescent COVID-19 samples took place in the United States, Italy and Spain. The analysed material was cDNA or gDNA that came from T cells, B-cell-depleted T cells, or PBMCs.

Germline-derived CDR1 and CDR2 are LGHNA and YNFKEQ. The V end lost 1 base, the J end lost 7 bases, and 12 bases lay between the germline ends. The CDR3 spans 14 residues. As originally analysed: Amplification from reference gene primers served as the basis for estimated nucleated cell counts. The method was immunoSEQ multiplex PCR; TCRdb's version includes in-frame clones alone and lacks a portion of them. V, J and clone size are those of that table, while D and trimming were read from the DNA. The table shows about 250,000 clones, with about nine tenths occurring only once. This sequence was found in a woman between 25 and 40 years old with active or convalescent COVID-19. The source material was peripheral blood. This chain joins TRBV4-2 and TRBJ2-3; D might be TRBD2 (6 bases). The DNA for the CDR3 is TGTGCCAGCAGCCAAGTAGGGGCGGGGAATACGCAGTATTTT. This sequence encodes CASSQVGAGNTQYF.